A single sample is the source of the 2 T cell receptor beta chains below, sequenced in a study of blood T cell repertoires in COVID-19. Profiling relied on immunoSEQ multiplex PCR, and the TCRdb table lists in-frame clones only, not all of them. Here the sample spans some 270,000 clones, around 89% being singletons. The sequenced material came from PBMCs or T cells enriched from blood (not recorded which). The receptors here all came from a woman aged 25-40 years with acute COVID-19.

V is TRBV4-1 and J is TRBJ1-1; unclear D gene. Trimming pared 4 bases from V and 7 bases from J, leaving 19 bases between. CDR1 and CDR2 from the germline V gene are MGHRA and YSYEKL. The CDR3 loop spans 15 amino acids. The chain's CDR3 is CASSPSPTREGEAFF. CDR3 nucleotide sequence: TGCGCCAGCAGCCCATCCCCCACGAGGGAGGGTGAAGCTTTCTTT.

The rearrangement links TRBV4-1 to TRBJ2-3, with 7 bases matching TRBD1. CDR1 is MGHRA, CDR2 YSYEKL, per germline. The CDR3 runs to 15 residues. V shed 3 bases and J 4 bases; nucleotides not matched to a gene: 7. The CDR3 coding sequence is TGCGCCAGCAGCCAGGGCAGGGGGATGGCAGATACGCAGTATTTT. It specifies CASSQGRGMADTQYF.